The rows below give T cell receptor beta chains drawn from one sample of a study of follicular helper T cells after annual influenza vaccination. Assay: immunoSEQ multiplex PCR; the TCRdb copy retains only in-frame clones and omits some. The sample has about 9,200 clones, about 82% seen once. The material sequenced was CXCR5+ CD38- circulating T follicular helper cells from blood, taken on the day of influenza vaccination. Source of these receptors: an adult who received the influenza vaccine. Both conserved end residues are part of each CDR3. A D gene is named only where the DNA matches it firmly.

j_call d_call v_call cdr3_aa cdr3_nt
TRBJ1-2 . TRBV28 CASSFYIINYGYTF TGTGCCAGCAGTTTTTACATCATTAACTATGGCTACACCTTC
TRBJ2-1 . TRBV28 CASSLDTYEQFF TGTGCCAGCAGTCTGGACACCTATGAGCAGTTCTTC
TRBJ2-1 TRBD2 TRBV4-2 CASSTGTSVYNEQFF TGTGCCAGCAGTACCGGGACTAGCGTCTACAATGAGCAGTTCTTC
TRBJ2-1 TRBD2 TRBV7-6 CASSAAGATGRQFF TGTGCCAGCAGCGCAGCGGGGGCCACCGGTAGGCAGTTCTTC
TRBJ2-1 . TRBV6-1 CASSRPGGLHNEQFF TGTGCCAGCAGTCGTCCTGGGGGTTTACACAATGAGCAGTTCTTC
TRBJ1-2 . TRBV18 CASSARTEVGGYTF TGTGCCAGCTCAGCAAGGACAGAGGTCGGCGGCTACACCTTC
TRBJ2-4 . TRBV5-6 CASSLGQNIQYF TGTGCCAGCAGCTTGGGACAAAACATTCAGTACTTC
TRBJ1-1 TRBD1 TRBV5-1 CASSLGIGQGGNTEAFF TGCGCCAGCAGCTTGGGTATCGGACAGGGCGGGAACACTGAAGCTTTCTTT
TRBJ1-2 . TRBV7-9 CASSLGSGRGVGGYGYTF TGTGCCAGCAGCTTAGGGTCTGGGCGCGGCGTGGGGGGATATGGCTACACCTTC
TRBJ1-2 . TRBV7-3 CASSAYTQTVGYTF TGTGCCAGCAGCGCCTACACACAGACAGTGGGCTACACCTTC